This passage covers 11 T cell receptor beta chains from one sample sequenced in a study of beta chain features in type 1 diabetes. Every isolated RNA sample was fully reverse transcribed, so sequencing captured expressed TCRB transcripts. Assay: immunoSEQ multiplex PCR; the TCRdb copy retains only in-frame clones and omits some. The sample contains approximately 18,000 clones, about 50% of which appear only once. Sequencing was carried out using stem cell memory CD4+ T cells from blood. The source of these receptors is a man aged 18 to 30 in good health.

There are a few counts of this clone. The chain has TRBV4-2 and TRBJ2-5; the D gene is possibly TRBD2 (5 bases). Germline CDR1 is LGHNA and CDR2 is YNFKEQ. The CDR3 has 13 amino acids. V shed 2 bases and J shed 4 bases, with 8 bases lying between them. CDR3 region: CASSQTEGETQYF. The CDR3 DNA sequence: TGTGCCAGCAGCCAAACCGAGGGAGAGACCCAGTACTTC.

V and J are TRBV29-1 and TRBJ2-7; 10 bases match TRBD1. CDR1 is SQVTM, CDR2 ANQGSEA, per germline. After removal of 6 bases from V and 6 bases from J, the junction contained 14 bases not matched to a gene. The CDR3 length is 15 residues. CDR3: CSVAQVDRGHREQYF. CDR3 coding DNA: TGCAGCGTCGCTCAAGTAGACAGGGGGCATCGCGAGCAGTACTTC.

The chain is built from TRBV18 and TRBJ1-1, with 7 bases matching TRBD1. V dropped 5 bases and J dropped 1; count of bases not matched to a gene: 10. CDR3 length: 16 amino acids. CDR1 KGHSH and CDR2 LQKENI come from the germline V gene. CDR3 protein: CASSSTAGQRNTEAFF. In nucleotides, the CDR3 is TGTGCCAGCTCATCTACCGCGGGACAGAGGAACACTGAAGCTTTCTTT.

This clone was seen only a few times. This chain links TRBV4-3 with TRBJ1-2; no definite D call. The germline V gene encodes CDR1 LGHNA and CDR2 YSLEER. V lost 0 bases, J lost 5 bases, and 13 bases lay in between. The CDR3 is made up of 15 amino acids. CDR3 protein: CASSQEAGVVYGYTF. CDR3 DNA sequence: TGCGCCAGCAGCCAAGAAGCAGGCGTAGTTTATGGCTACACCTTC.

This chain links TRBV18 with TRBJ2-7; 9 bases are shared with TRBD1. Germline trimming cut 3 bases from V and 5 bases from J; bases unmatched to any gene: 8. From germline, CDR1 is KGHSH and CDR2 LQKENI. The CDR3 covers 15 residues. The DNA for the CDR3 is TGTGCCAGCTCACCCGTGGGACAGGGCGACCACGAGCAGTACTTC. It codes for CASSPVGQGDHEQYF. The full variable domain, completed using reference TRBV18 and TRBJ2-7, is NAGVMQNPRHLVRRRGQEARLRCSPMKGHSHVYWYRQLPEEGLKFMVYLQKENIIDESGMPKERFSAEFPKEGPSILRIQQVVRGDSAAYFCASSPVGQGDHEQYFGPGTRLTVT.

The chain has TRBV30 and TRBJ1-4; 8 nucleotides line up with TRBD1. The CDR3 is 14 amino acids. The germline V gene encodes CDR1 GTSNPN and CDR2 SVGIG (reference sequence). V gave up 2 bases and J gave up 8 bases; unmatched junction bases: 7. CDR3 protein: CAWSWPGGLEKLFF. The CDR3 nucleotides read TGTGCCTGGAGTTGGCCAGGGGGCTTGGAAAAACTGTTTTTT.

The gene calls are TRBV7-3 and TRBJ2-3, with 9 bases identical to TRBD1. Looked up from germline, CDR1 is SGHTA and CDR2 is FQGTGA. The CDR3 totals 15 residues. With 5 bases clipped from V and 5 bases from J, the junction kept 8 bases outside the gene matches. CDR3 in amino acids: CASSIRQGGVDTQYF. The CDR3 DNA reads TGTGCCAGCAGCATCCGACAGGGGGGAGTAGATACGCAGTATTTT.

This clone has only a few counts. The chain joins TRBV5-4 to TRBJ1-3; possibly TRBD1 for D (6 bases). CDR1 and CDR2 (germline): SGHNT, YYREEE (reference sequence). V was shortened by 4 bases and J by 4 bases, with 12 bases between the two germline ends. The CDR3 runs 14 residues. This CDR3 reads CASSLRTDGNTIYF. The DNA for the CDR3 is TGTGCCAGCAGCCTCCGGACAGACGGAAACACCATATATTTT.

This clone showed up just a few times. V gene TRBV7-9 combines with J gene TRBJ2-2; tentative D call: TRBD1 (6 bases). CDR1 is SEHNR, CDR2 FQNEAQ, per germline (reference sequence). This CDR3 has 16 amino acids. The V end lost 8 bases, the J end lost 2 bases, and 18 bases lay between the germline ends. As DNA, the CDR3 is TGTGCCAGCGAAGTCTCAGGGGACGGTAACACCGGGGAGCTGTTTTTT. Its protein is CASEVSGDGNTGELFF.

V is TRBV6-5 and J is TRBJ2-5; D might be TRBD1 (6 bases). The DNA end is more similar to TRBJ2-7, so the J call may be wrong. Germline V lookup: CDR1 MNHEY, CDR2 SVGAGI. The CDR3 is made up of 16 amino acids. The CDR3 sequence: CASSYHPRTVPYEQYF. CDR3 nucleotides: TGTGCCAGCAGTTACCACCCGAGGACAGTACCCTACGAGCAGTACTTC.

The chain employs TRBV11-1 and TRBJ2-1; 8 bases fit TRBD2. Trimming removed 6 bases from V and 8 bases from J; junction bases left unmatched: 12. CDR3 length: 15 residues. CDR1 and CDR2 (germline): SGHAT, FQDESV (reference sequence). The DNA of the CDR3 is TGTGCCAGCAGTCGACGGGAGGGCCGGCGTGATGAGCAGTTCTTC. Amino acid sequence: CASSRREGRRDEQFF.